These 27 T cell receptor beta chains were all obtained from the same sample, sequenced in a study of low-dose radiotherapy and immunotherapy resistance in tumors. Time point specified: after trial treatment. Treatment in this sample: LDRT plus nivolumab, ipilimumab, low-dose cyclophosphamide and aspirin (RACIN trial). TRAV- and TRBV-specific primers were used for first-strand cDNA, which covered alpha and beta chains. TCR amplification ran roughly 21 PCR cycles using constant-region and V-primer adapter primers. TCRdb passed the reads through MiXCR, listing each CDR3 protein once. The sample holds tens of thousands of distinct CDR3 sequences, about 17% seen once. The sequenced sample was PBMCs, obtained after low-dose radiotherapy plus immunotherapy. Receptor source: a male donor with prostate cancer.

This clonotype appeared many times. The genes are TRBV5-4 and TRBJ2-5; possibly TRBD2 for D (6 bases). The V gene's germline CDR1 is SGHNT and CDR2 YYREEE (reference sequence). This CDR3 is 13 amino acids long. V dropped 0 bases and J dropped 5 bases, with 8 bases sitting between them. The CDR3 DNA sequence: TGTGCCAGCAGCTTGGGGGACTCGGAGACCCAGTACTTC. Its protein is CASSLGDSETQYF. The whole variable domain, remainder taken from reference TRBV5-4 and TRBJ2-5, is ETGVTQSPTHLIKTRGQQVTLRCSSQSGHNTVSWYQQALGQGPQFIFQYYREEENGRGNFPPRFSGLQFPNYSSELNVNALELDDSALYLCASSLGDSETQYFGPGTRLLVL.

In regard to this clonotype: This probably arose from a read error, given a far larger clone one base away. The chain couples TRBV6-8 to TRBJ2-1; 7 bases are a match to TRBD1. Germline CDR1 MNHGY, CDR2 SAAAGT. V was pared by 10 bases and J by 7 bases, with 16 bases of the junction left unmatched. This CDR3 is 15 amino acids long. Written as DNA, the CDR3 is TGTGCCAACAGGGGCAATGAAGGGGGCACGAATGAGCAGTTCTTC. Its protein product is CANRGNEGGTNEQFF.

By share, this clonotype counts as medium-sized. The CDR3 region has the DNA TGCGCCAGCAGCTTACCGGGAGGGGATGAGCAGTTCTTC. Translated: CASSLPGGDEQFF. The chain combines TRBV5-1 with TRBJ2-1; TRBD2 matches 8 bases. Looked up from germline, CDR1 is SGHRS and CDR2 is YFSETQ. With 2 bases clipped from V and 8 bases from J, the junction kept 3 bases outside the gene matches. The CDR3 extends over 13 amino acids.

This clonotype has ten or more counts. The chain employs TRBV20-1 and TRBJ2-7; 10 bases fit TRBD2. The germline gives CDR1 DFQATT, CDR2 SNEGSKA (reference sequence). The CDR3 is 16 residues long. The junction had 10 bases not matched to a gene; V was cut back by 3 bases and J by 2 bases. CDR3: CSARDAGTSAAYEQYF. CDR3 coding DNA: TGCAGTGCTAGGGATGCCGGGACTAGCGCGGCCTACGAGCAGTACTTC.

V is TRBV28 and J is TRBJ1-5; 9 bases are shared with TRBD1. V gave up 6 bases and J gave up 2 bases; unmatched junction bases: 5. This CDR3 region has 15 residues. Germline V gene data show CDR1 as MDHEN and CDR2 as SYDVKM. The CDR3 loop is CASRRTGAGNQPQHF. The CDR3 DNA is TGTGCCAGCAGGAGGACAGGGGCGGGCAATCAGCCCCAGCATTTT.

This clonotype was observed many times. The chain couples TRBV3-1 to TRBJ2-7; 9 nucleotides line up with TRBD2. CDR1 and CDR2 (germline): LGHDT, YNNKEL (reference sequence). Trimming at V came to 1 base and at J to 4 bases, leaving 8 bases not matched to a gene. The CDR3 contains 16 residues. This chain's CDR3 is CASSQGLSGSGYEQYF. CDR3 nucleotides: TGTGCCAGCAGCCAAGGTCTTAGCGGGAGCGGGTACGAGCAGTACTTC.

In this sample, this clonotype turned up a few times. One end of the junction fails to match germline, which may point to a read error. The CDR3 sequence: CCVEEGLGRVYNEQFF. The DNA of the CDR3 is TGCTGCGTTGAAGAGGGACTCGGACGAGTTTACAATGAGCAGTTCTTC. This chain uses TRBV29-1 with TRBJ2-1, with D perhaps matching TRBD2 (6 bases). The CDR3 is 16 residues long. The germline gives CDR1 SQVTM, CDR2 ANQGSEA.

This clonotype was seen ten or more times. The CDR3 DNA is TGTGCCAGCAGTTTACCTCAGGACGTCGCGGAGCAGTACTTC. This translates into CASSLPQDVAEQYF. The chain joins TRBV28 to TRBJ2-7; D not certain. V was shortened by 2 bases and J by 7 bases, with 15 bases between the two germline ends. CDR1 is MDHEN and CDR2 is SYDVKM in the germline V gene. The CDR3 sequence is 14 residues long.

There are a few counts of this clonotype. The chain couples TRBV28 to TRBJ2-7; D might be TRBD1 (6 bases). This CDR3 has 15 residues. The germline gives CDR1 MDHEN, CDR2 SYDVKM. V lost 2 bases, J lost 2 bases, and 13 bases lay in between. As DNA, the CDR3 is TGTGCCAGCAGTTTACGCAGGGGAAAAACCTACGAGCAGTACTTC. Its translation: CASSLRRGKTYEQYF.

This clonotype occurred many times. DNA for the CDR3: TGTGCCAGTAGTTCCCGGACGGATTATAGCAATCAGCCCCAGCATTTT. Its protein product is CASSSRTDYSNQPQHF. This rearrangement joins TRBV19 to TRBJ1-5; D not resolved. CDR1 LNHDA and CDR2 SQIVND come from the germline V gene (reference sequence). The CDR3 loop spans 16 amino acids. The V end was cut by 5 bases, the J end by 0 bases, with 14 bases between.

The gene calls are TRBV28 and TRBJ1-2; no definite D call. With 2 bases removed from V and 4 bases from J, the gap between germline ends came to 11 bases. Germline-derived CDR1 and CDR2 are MDHEN and SYDVKM. The CDR3 is made up of 14 amino acids. The CDR3 here is CASSLIGEAYGYTF. In DNA, the CDR3 is TGTGCCAGCAGTTTAATCGGGGAGGCCTATGGCTACACCTTC.

The sample holds many counts of this clonotype. The J gene is TRBJ2-7, the V gene TRBV11-2, with D possibly matching TRBD2 (6 bases). Germline V gives CDR1 SGHAT, CDR2 FQNNGV. The CDR3 has 13 residues. V lost 3 bases and J 2 bases, leaving 8 bases between the germline ends. CDR3 nucleotides: TGTGCCAGCAGCTTGGGGGGTACCTACGAGCAGTACTTC. This sequence encodes CASSLGGTYEQYF.

This clonotype was detected ten times or more. The chain employs TRBV18 and TRBJ2-7, with a weak D call TRBD2 (5 bases). The germline V gene encodes CDR1 KGHSH and CDR2 LQKENI. V dropped 4 bases and J dropped 3 bases, with 19 bases sitting between them. This CDR3 is 16 amino acids long. The CDR3 loop reads CASSLRASGPFYEQYF. The CDR3 DNA reads TGTGCCAGCTCACTCAGAGCGAGCGGTCCCTTCTACGAGCAGTACTTC.

This clonotype was detected ten times or more. The gene calls are TRBV20-1 and TRBJ1-1; a possible D gene is TRBD1 (5 bases). The CDR3 runs 11 residues. Looked up from germline, CDR1 is DFQATT and CDR2 is SNEGSKA (reference sequence). The V end was cut by 8 bases, the J end by 1 base, with 8 bases between. CDR3 residues: CSTGGNTEAFF. In nucleotides, the CDR3 is TGCAGTACCGGGGGGAACACTGAAGCTTTCTTT.

A remark on this clonotype: The junction and the germline gene differ at one end; a read error may be behind it. The chain combines TRBV10-3 with TRBJ2-1; D possibly corresponds to TRBD1 (8 bases). Germline CDR1 is ENHRY and CDR2 is SYGVKD. The CDR3 contains 21 residues. The CDR3: CAISEGQGAGASYSSYNEQFF. The DNA of the CDR3 is TGTGCCATCAGTGAGGGACAGGGCGCGGGAGCGTCCTACAGCTCCTACAATGAGCAGTTCTTT.

This clonotype was recorded at least ten times. The V call is TRBV28, the J call TRBJ1-1; D is possibly TRBD1 (5 bases). The CDR3 runs 15 residues. Germline lookup yields CDR1 MDHEN and CDR2 SYDVKM. The V end lost 3 bases, the J end lost 1 base, and 12 bases lay between the germline ends. CDR3: CASSFSGRENTEAFF. CDR3 DNA: TGTGCCAGCAGTTTCTCAGGCAGGGAGAACACTGAAGCTTTCTTT.

Concerning this clonotype itself: A single base separates this from a much larger clone, so it may be a read error. This rearrangement joins TRBV14 to TRBJ2-7, with 7 bases matching TRBD1. CDR1 and CDR2 from the germline V gene are SGHDN and FVKESK. This CDR3 comprises 16 residues. CDR3 protein: CASSQAGDRVSFEQYF. The DNA for the CDR3 is TGTGCCAGCAGCCAAGCAGGAGACAGGGTTTCCTTCGAGCAGTACTTC.

This clonotype was picked up many times. This chain uses TRBV19 with TRBJ2-4; D is uncertain. The CDR3 runs to 16 residues. The germline V and J ends were trimmed by 3 bases and 2 bases, with 14 bases remaining between them. The germline CDR1 and CDR2 sequences are LNHDA and SQIVND (reference sequence). The DNA of the CDR3 is TGTGCCAGTAGTATTGGGCAGTCGTTTCCCAAAAACATTCAGTACTTC. Its protein product is CASSIGQSFPKNIQYF.

Many counts were recorded for this clonotype. The CDR3 DNA is TGCAGCGTTGCACTACCAAGCAGGGGAAACACCGGGGAGCTGTTTTTT. This sequence encodes CSVALPSRGNTGELFF. V and J are TRBV29-1 and TRBJ2-2, with D tentatively TRBD1 (6 bases). CDR1 is SQVTM, CDR2 ANQGSEA, per germline. With 4 bases removed from V and 2 bases from J, the gap between germline ends came to 17 bases. This CDR3 spans 16 amino acids.

This clonotype was seen repeatedly, ten times or more. The V and J genes are TRBV20-1 and TRBJ2-1, with unresolved D. From germline, CDR1 is DFQATT and CDR2 SNEGSKA (reference sequence). Trimming removed 5 bases from V and 9 bases from J, with 11 bases in between. This CDR3 comprises 11 residues. CDR3 bases: TGCAGTGCTCCGAGGCAGGTTGAGCAGTTCTTC. The encoded protein is CSAPRQVEQFF.

The chain employs TRBV2 and TRBJ2-7; TRBD2 agrees at 14 bases. The trim removed 6 bases at V and 9 bases at J, leaving 13 bases unmatched. The length of the CDR3 is 16 residues. Germline V lookup: CDR1 SNHLY, CDR2 FYNNEI. As DNA, the CDR3 is TGTGCCAGCAGCGAGACCGGGACTAGCGGGAGAGAGGGGCAGTACTTC. Translating it yields CASSETGTSGREGQYF.

The CDR3 nucleotides read TGCGCCAGCAGCCTGGGGGCTGAGCAGTTCTTC. Protein product: CASSLGAEQFF. The chain joins TRBV4-1 to TRBJ2-1, with a weak D call TRBD1 (6 bases). The CDR3 length is 11 residues. The germline gives CDR1 MGHRA, CDR2 YSYEKL. V was cut by 4 bases and J by 9 bases, with 7 bases left in between.

This clonotype occurred many times. The chain is built from TRBV6-6 and TRBJ2-1, with 13 positions matching TRBD2. Germline assignment: CDR1 MNHNY and CDR2 SVGAGI (reference sequence). J was trimmed by 8 bases and V by 3 bases; bases with no gene match: 13. CDR3 length equals 18 residues. The CDR3 reads CASSYRRGGTSGKHEQFF. CDR3 coding DNA: TGTGCCAGCAGTTATAGGAGGGGGGGGACTAGCGGGAAGCATGAGCAGTTCTTC.

This clonotype showed up just a few times. Only one base separates this from a far larger clonotype, so it likely reflects a read error. The chain joins TRBV28 to TRBJ2-1, with TRBD1 matching 8 bases. CDR1 MDHEN and CDR2 SYDVKM come from the germline V gene. V lost 10 bases to trimming and J lost 10 bases; unmatched junction nucleotides: 18. The CDR3 covers 15 residues. The CDR3 DNA follows: TGTGCCACCTTAGGACAGGGAGCGAACTCCTACGAGCAGTTCTTC. The encoded protein is CATLGQGANSYEQFF.

This clonotype occurred many times. The chain is built from TRBV28 and TRBJ1-5; 9 bases are shared with TRBD1. Germline CDR1 and CDR2: MDHEN and SYDVKM. The V segment lost 6 bases and the J segment 1 base; nucleotides outside the gene matches: 4. CDR3 length: 15 residues. CDR3 loop: CASRDTGGSNQPQHF. The CDR3 bases are TGTGCCAGCAGAGATACAGGGGGCAGCAATCAGCCCCAGCATTTT.

This clonotype was recorded many times. The chain has TRBV2 and TRBJ2-3; tentative D call: TRBD2 (6 bases). V lost 8 bases to trimming and J lost 4 bases, with 10 bases between them. Germline CDR1 and CDR2: SNHLY and FYNNEI. CDR3 length: 12 residues. CDR3 nucleotides: TGTGCCAGCCTCCGGGAGCCAGATACGCAGTATTTT. Its protein is CASLREPDTQYF.

This clonotype was counted at least ten times. V and J are TRBV2 and TRBJ2-1, with 7 bases identical to TRBD2. CDR1 is SNHLY, CDR2 FYNNEI, per germline. This CDR3 spans 20 amino acids. J gave up 0 bases and V 6 bases, and 20 bases lay outside the gene matches. The CDR3 nucleotides are TGTGCCAGCAGGGCGACCCCGGCGAGCGGGGCTACTAGCTCCTACAATGAGCAGTTCTTC. Translation gives CASRATPASGATSSYNEQFF.